This section outlines one T cell receptor (beta chain) sequence together with its context. The antigen remains undetermined. Several immunoSEQ plates held equal portions of the genomic DNA taken from each subset. Sequencing used immunoSEQ multiplex PCR; TCRdb keeps in-frame clones, though not all of them. The table includes 950,000 to 1,200,000 clones, about 72% detected once. These data belong to a study of shared clonotypes between healthy human individuals. Study results and limitations: Clonotypes that were shared across a handful of donors made up roughly 5% of naive CD4 clonotypes.

The germline CDR1 and CDR2 sequences are SGHRS and YFSETQ. This CDR3 has 13 residues. V gave up 4 bases and J gave up 5 bases, with 9 bases separating them. What was sequenced was memory CD4+ T cells from PBMCs. Subset denoted: CD45RA-negative fraction. This receptor was obtained from a young man in good health. Some clones in this sample may be carry-over from other donors' samples. This chain links TRBV5-1 with TRBJ2-2, with a weak D call TRBD2 (6 bases). CDR3 bases: TGCGCCAGCAGCCCGGGGAGGACCGGGGAGCTGTTTTTT. This translates into CASSPGRTGELFF.